This is a list of T cell receptor beta chains from one sample in a study of CD8 T cells in Susac syndrome. MiXCR was run by TCRdb on the immunoSEQ multiplex PCR reads, yielding one entry per CDR3 protein. The sample has 20,000 to 25,000 distinct CDR3 sequences, 85% to 95% seen once. Sequencing input: CD8+ T cells from PBMCs. Receptors were obtained from a human donor in good health. CDR3s include the opening cysteine and the closing phenylalanine or tryptophan. Each record gives: J gene, clone size, V gene, D gene, CDR3 DNA, CDR3 protein. The D gene is left open where the match is weak. Part of the rows lack a size; the others show once, few, many or a class for expanded clones.

j_gene: TRBJ2-7
abundance: NA
v_gene: TRBV29-1
d_gene: NA
CDR3nt: TGCAGCGTTGAAGGGAGGGGCAGGGGCGCCTCCTACGAGCAGTGCTTC
CDR3aa: CSVEGRGRGASYEQCF

j_gene: TRBJ2-3
abundance: NA
v_gene: TRBV13
d_gene: NA
CDR3nt: TGTGCCAGCAGCATAGCTTTGGAAGGGGATACGCAGTATTTT
CDR3aa: CASSIALEGDTQYF

j_gene: TRBJ1-2
abundance: once
v_gene: TRBV20-1
d_gene: NA
CDR3nt: TGCAGTGCTAGAGATCCCGTGGGAAACGGCTACACCTTC
CDR3aa: CSARDPVGNGYTF

j_gene: TRBJ1-1
abundance: NA
v_gene: TRBV29-1
d_gene: TRBD1
CDR3nt: TGCAGCGTGGTGGACAGGTCGAACACTGAAGCTTTCTTT
CDR3aa: CSVVDRSNTEAFF

j_gene: TRBJ1-1
abundance: NA
v_gene: TRBV19
d_gene: TRBD1
CDR3nt: TGTGCCAGTAGTATTGGAGGGGGCATGAACACTGAAGCTTTCTTT
CDR3aa: CASSIGGGMNTEAFF

j_gene: TRBJ2-5
abundance: NA
v_gene: TRBV9
d_gene: NA
CDR3nt: TGTGCCAGCAGCGTAGATCCAGGGGAAGAGACCCAGTACTTC
CDR3aa: CASSVDPGEETQYF

j_gene: TRBJ1-1
abundance: NA
v_gene: TRBV2
d_gene: NA
CDR3nt: TGTGCCAGCAGTGGCCGGCCAGAACTTGTGAACACTGAAGCTTTCTTT
CDR3aa: CASSGRPELVNTEAFF

j_gene: TRBJ2-7
abundance: NA
v_gene: TRBV7-9
d_gene: NA
CDR3nt: TGTGCCAGCGAGTCAGGGCCTTCCTACGAGCAGTACTTC
CDR3aa: CASESGPSYEQYF

j_gene: TRBJ2-5
abundance: NA
v_gene: TRBV4-1
d_gene: NA
CDR3nt: TGCGCCAGCACGGGGGCAGGGAAAGAGACCCAGTACTTC
CDR3aa: CASTGAGKETQYF

j_gene: TRBJ2-7
abundance: NA
v_gene: TRBV7-2
d_gene: NA
CDR3nt: TGTGCCAGCAGCTCGGACGGCTACGAGCAGTACTTC
CDR3aa: CASSSDGYEQYF

j_gene: TRBJ1-5
abundance: NA
v_gene: TRBV7-2
d_gene: NA
CDR3nt: TGTGCCAGCAGCTTATGGGGGGGGGCCAATCAGCCCCAGCATTTT
CDR3aa: CASSLWGGANQPQHF

j_gene: TRBJ2-2
abundance: NA
v_gene: TRBV20-1
d_gene: NA
CDR3nt: TGCAGTGCTAGAGATCGGAGCACCGGGGAGCTGTTTTTT
CDR3aa: CSARDRSTGELFF

j_gene: TRBJ1-5
abundance: once
v_gene: TRBV15
d_gene: NA
CDR3nt: TGTGCCACCAGCGTAATTCGGGGGGGGCCCCAGCATTTT
CDR3aa: CATSVIRGGPQHF

j_gene: TRBJ2-3
abundance: NA
v_gene: TRBV27
d_gene: TRBD2
CDR3nt: TGTGCCAGCAGTTCCTCCCTTTTGAGCGGGATTAGCACAGATACGCAGTATTTT
CDR3aa: CASSSSLLSGISTDTQYF

j_gene: TRBJ1-4
abundance: NA
v_gene: TRBV12-3/TRBV12-4
d_gene: NA
CDR3nt: TGTGCCAGCAGTTTAGGAGGGTTTTCAACTAATGAAAAACTGTTTTTT
CDR3aa: CASSLGGFSTNEKLFF

j_gene: TRBJ1-1
abundance: NA
v_gene: TRBV7-2
d_gene: NA
CDR3nt: TGTGCCAGCAGCTTAATGGCGACTGAAGCTTTCTTT
CDR3aa: CASSLMATEAFF

j_gene: TRBJ1-1
abundance: NA
v_gene: TRBV5-4
d_gene: NA
CDR3nt: TGTGCCAGCCGGGCGGGGGGACACATGAACACTGAAGCTTTCTTT
CDR3aa: CASRAGGHMNTEAFF

j_gene: TRBJ2-3
abundance: NA
v_gene: TRBV4-3
d_gene: NA
CDR3nt: TGCGCCAGCAGCCCCGGATACCCAGATACGCAGTATTTT
CDR3aa: CASSPGYPDTQYF

j_gene: TRBJ2-1
abundance: once
v_gene: TRBV4-3
d_gene: NA
CDR3nt: TGCGCCAGCAGCCCCGGGCTCAACAATGAGCAGTTCTTC
CDR3aa: CASSPGLNNEQFF

j_gene: TRBJ2-1
abundance: NA
v_gene: TRBV11-2
d_gene: TRBD2
CDR3nt: TGTGCCAGCAGCTTCCCCGGACTAGCGGGATACTACAATGAGCAGTTCTTC
CDR3aa: CASSFPGLAGYYNEQFF

j_gene: TRBJ2-5
abundance: NA
v_gene: TRBV24-1
d_gene: NA
CDR3nt: TGTGCCACCAGTGAGGCAGGGACCCAGTACTTC
CDR3aa: CATSEAGTQYF

j_gene: TRBJ2-1
abundance: NA
v_gene: TRBV5-4
d_gene: TRBD2
CDR3nt: TGTGCCAGCAGCTTTTTTCGCGGGGCGGGAGGCAATGAGCAGTTCTTC
CDR3aa: CASSFFRGAGGNEQFF

j_gene: TRBJ2-7
abundance: NA
v_gene: TRBV7-9
d_gene: NA
CDR3nt: TGTGCCAGCAACGGAGAAGGGTACGAGCAGTACTTC
CDR3aa: CASNGEGYEQYF

j_gene: TRBJ2-3
abundance: NA
v_gene: TRBV5-6
d_gene: NA
CDR3nt: TGTGCCAGCAGCTTTAGCGGAAAAACAGATACGCAGTATTTT
CDR3aa: CASSFSGKTDTQYF

j_gene: TRBJ2-2
abundance: NA
v_gene: TRBV6-1
d_gene: TRBD2
CDR3nt: TGTGCCAGCACCAACCCGACTAGCCATGCACCCGGGGAGCTGTTTTTT
CDR3aa: CASTNPTSHAPGELFF

j_gene: TRBJ1-3
abundance: NA
v_gene: TRBV20-1
d_gene: NA
CDR3nt: TGCAGTGCTAGAGACTTTTACAGGGCGAGCTCTGGAAACACCATATATTTT
CDR3aa: CSARDFYRASSGNTIYF